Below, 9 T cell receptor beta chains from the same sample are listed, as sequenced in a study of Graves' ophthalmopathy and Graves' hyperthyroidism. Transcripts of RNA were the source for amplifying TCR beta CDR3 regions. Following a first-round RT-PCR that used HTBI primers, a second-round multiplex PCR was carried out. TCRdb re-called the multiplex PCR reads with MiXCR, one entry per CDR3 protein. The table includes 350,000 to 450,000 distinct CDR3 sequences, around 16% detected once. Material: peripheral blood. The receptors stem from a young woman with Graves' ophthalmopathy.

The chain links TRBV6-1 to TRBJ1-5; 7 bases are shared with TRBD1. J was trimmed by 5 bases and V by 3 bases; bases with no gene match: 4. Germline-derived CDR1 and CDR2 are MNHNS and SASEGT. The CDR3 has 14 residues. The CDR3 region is CASSDGTDHQPQHF. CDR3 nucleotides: TGTGCCAGCAGTGACGGGACAGACCATCAGCCCCAGCATTTT.

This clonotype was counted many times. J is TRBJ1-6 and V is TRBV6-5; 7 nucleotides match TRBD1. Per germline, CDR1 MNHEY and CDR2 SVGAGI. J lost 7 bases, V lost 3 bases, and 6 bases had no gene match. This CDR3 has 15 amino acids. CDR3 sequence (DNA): TGTGCCAGCAGTTATACTGGACAGGAGAATTCACCCCTCCACTTT. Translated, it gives CASSYTGQENSPLHF.

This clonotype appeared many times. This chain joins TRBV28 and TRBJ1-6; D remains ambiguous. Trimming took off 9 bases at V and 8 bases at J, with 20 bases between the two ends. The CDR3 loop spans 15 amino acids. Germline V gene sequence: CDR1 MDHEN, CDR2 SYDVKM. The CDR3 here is CASAAYSISDSPLHF. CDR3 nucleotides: TGTGCCAGTGCGGCCTACTCCATTTCGGATTCACCCCTCCACTTT.

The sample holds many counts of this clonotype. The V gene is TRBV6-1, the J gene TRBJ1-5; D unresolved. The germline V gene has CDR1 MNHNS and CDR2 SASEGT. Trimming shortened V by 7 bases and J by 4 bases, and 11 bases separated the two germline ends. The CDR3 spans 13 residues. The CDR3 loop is CASKRAVNQPQHF. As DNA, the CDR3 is TGTGCCAGCAAGCGGGCAGTTAATCAGCCCCAGCATTTT.

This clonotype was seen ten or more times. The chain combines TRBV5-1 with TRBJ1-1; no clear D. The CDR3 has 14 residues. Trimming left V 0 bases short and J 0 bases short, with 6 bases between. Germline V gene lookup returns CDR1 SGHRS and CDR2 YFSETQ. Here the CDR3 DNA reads TGCGCCAGCAGCTTGGAACAGCTGAACACTGAAGCTTTCTTT. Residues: CASSLEQLNTEAFF.

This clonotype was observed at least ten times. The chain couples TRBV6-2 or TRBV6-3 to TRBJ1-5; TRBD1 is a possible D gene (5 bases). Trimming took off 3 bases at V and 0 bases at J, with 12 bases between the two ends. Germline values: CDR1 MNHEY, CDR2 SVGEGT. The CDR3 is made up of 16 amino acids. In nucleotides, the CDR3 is TGTGCCAGCAGTTATACGGGACTTTATAGCAATCAGCCCCAGCATTTT. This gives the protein CASSYTGLYSNQPQHF.

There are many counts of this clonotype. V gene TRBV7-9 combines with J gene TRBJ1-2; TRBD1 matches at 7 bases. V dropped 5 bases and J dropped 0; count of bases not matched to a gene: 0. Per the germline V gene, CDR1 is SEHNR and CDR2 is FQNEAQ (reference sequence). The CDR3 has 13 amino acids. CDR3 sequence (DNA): TGTGCCAGCAGCCAGGGGGCTAACTATGGCTACACCTTC. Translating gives CASSQGANYGYTF.

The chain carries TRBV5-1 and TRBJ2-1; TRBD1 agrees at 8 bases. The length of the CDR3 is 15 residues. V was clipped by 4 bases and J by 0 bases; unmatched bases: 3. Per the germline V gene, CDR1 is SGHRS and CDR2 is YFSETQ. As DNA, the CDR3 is TGCGCCAGCAGCGAGACAGGGGCCTCCTACAATGAGCAGTTCTTC. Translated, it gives CASSETGASYNEQFF.

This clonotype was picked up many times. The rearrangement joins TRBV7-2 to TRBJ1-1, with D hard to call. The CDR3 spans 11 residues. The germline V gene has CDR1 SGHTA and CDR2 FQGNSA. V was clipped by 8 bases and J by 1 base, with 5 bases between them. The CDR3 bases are TGTGCCAGCGGAAGGAACACTGAAGCTTTCTTT. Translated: CASGRNTEAFF.